The next 9 T cell receptor beta chains were all read from a single sample in a study of blood T cells in healthy people across ages. Primed by a sample-barcoded 5' primer and a J-beta primer mix, a second PCR proceeded for roughly 7 to 12 cycles. TCRdb re-analysed the 5' RACE reads in MiXCR, keeping a single row per CDR3 protein. The sample has about 690,000 distinct CDR3 sequences, around 38% seen once. The sequencing sample was made of blood. The receptors were sampled from a man at least 80 years old in good health.

CDR3 loop: CSAEAGRETQFF. The CDR3 bases are TGCAGTGCCGAGGCGGGAAGAGAGACCCAGTTCTTC. This chain joins TRBV20-1 and TRBJ2-5, with D perhaps matching TRBD2 (6 bases). The assigned J gene may be wrong: the sequence end matches TRBJ2-1 better. CDR3 size: 12 residues. Germline V gene sequence: CDR1 DFQATT, CDR2 SNEGSKA (reference sequence).

The J gene is TRBJ2-3, the V gene TRBV20-1, with 12 bases identical to TRBD2. The J segment lost 5 bases and the V segment lost 5 bases, leaving 11 bases of the junction unmatched. Germline CDR1 is DFQATT and CDR2 is SNEGSKA (reference sequence). This CDR3 spans 16 amino acids. CDR3 residues: CSALSRLAGDGDTQYF. The DNA of the CDR3 is TGCAGTGCTTTATCACGACTAGCGGGGGATGGAGATACGCAGTATTTT.

V and J are TRBV9 and TRBJ1-2, with D perhaps matching TRBD1 (6 bases). With 4 bases removed from V and 5 bases from J, the gap between germline ends came to 15 bases. Germline assignment: CDR1 SGDLS and CDR2 YYNGEE. The CDR3 covers 14 residues. CDR3 DNA sequence: TGTGCCAGCAGCCCTCGGACAGTACCTTATGGCTACACCTTC. It translates to CASSPRTVPYGYTF.

The rearrangement links TRBV7-9 to TRBJ2-3; 8 bases match TRBD1. V was clipped by 1 base and J by 2 bases; unmatched bases: 8. The length of the CDR3 is 17 residues. Per the germline V gene, CDR1 is SEHNR and CDR2 is FQNEAQ (reference sequence). The CDR3 DNA follows: TGTGCCAGCAGCTTAGTACAGGGGGGAAGGACCACAGATACGCAGTATTTT. It specifies CASSLVQGGRTTDTQYF.

The V call is TRBV19, the J call TRBJ2-2, with 8 bases matching TRBD2. This CDR3 comprises 14 residues. The J segment lost 5 bases and the V segment lost 4 bases, leaving 3 bases of the junction unmatched. Germline V gene lookup returns CDR1 LNHDA and CDR2 SQIVND (reference sequence). CDR3 region: CASSSRGGTGELFF. As DNA, the CDR3 is TGTGCCAGTAGTAGTCGGGGGGGGACCGGGGAGCTGTTTTTT.

The CDR3 DNA is TGTGCCAGCAGTTTAGTGCAGGGTGGCGGCATTCAGTACTTC. This gives the protein CASSLVQGGGIQYF. The genes are TRBV12-3 or TRBV12-4 and TRBJ2-4; TRBD1 is a possible D gene (5 bases). There are 14 residues in the CDR3. With 1 base removed from V and 9 bases from J, the gap between germline ends came to 13 bases.

The J gene is TRBJ1-2, the V gene TRBV29-1, with D perhaps matching TRBD1 (5 bases). The CDR3 covers 13 residues. Trimming took 6 bases from V and 8 from J, leaving 19 bases between them. The V gene's germline CDR1 is SQVTM and CDR2 ANQGSEA. DNA for the CDR3: TGCAGCGTGTCACAGGCCGTCGGGGGGGGCTACACCTTC. Translating it yields CSVSQAVGGGYTF.

The chain is built from TRBV5-4 and TRBJ2-5; 7 bases map to TRBD2. The trim removed 4 bases at V and 11 bases at J, leaving 11 bases unmatched. The CDR3 spans 13 residues. The germline V gene has CDR1 SGHNT and CDR2 YYREEE (reference sequence). The CDR3 reads CASSGDPMREQYF. In nucleotides, the CDR3 is TGTGCCAGCAGCGGGGACCCCATGCGGGAGCAGTACTTC.

This clonotype has at least ten counts. The chain carries TRBV7-2 and TRBJ1-4, with 8 bases identical to TRBD1. There are 12 residues in the CDR3. Looked up from germline, CDR1 is SGHTA and CDR2 is FQGNSA. V lost 5 bases to trimming and J lost 8 bases; unmatched junction nucleotides: 1. The CDR3 protein is CASSRDREKLFF. The CDR3 nucleotides are TGTGCCAGCAGCAGGGACAGGGAAAAACTGTTTTTT.